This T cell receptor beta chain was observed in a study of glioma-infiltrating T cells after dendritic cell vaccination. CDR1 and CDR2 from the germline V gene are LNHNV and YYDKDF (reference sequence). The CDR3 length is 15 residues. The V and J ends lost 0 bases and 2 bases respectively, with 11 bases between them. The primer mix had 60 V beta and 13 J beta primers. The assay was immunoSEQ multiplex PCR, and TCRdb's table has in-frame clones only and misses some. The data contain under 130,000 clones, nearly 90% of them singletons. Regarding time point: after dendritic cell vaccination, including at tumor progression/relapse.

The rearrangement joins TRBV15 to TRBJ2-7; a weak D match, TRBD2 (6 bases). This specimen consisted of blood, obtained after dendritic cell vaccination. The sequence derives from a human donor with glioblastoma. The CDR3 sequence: CATSRDGGQTYEQYF. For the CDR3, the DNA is TGTGCCACCAGCAGAGATGGAGGGCAGACCTACGAGCAGTACTTC.